This T cell receptor (beta chain) was observed in a study of response to subunit inactivated influenza vaccine. This clonotype was picked up a small number of times. The junction had 17 bases not matched to a gene; V was cut back by 6 bases and J by 0 bases. This CDR3 is 19 amino acids long. Germline V gene lookup returns CDR1 SNHLY and CDR2 FYNNEI. TCRdb ran MiXCR on the RT-PCR reads and lists one entry per CDR3 protein. The data hold hundreds of thousands of distinct CDR3 sequences, with about 10% observed a single time. A further study also used this sample, focusing on T cells expressing NK-cell markers. Turning to that study: Making the TCR beta cDNA relied on 5'RACE template switching with UMIs. Seropositivity for HCMV was found in seven of the eight sequenced donors, with one seronegative. These clonotypes additionally ranked first within the CD3+CD56-NKG2C+ fraction of a handful of donors.

The sample consisted of PBMCs from blood, taken on the day of vaccination. This TCR derives from a man aged 50-60 years who received an inactivated influenza vaccine. The rearrangement links TRBV2 to TRBJ2-7; TRBD2 agrees at 10 bases. CDR3 region: CASRVLVLAGNKDSYEQYF. The CDR3 region has the DNA TGTGCCAGCAGGGTATTAGTACTAGCGGGAAACAAAGACTCCTACGAGCAGTACTTC.